Listed here are 8 T cell receptor beta chains from one sample, sequenced in a study of blood T cell repertoires in COVID-19. The assay was immunoSEQ multiplex PCR, and TCRdb's table has in-frame clones only and misses some. The sample lists 210,000 or so clones, 80% seen once, with around 4.7% in the top ten. Input material: PBMCs or T cells enriched from blood (not recorded which). The receptors derive from a man younger than 45 with acute COVID-19.

The chain employs TRBV1 and TRBJ1-1; the listed D gene, TRBD1, was not tested against the DNA. TRBV1 is marked as a pseudogene. The CDR3 covers 18 residues. The CDR3 DNA is TGCACCAGCAGCGCACCTCCTAATTCGACAGGGGGCGTGGGTGAAGCTTTCTTT. Amino acid sequence: CTSSAPPNSTGGVGEAFF.

J is TRBJ1-2 and V is TRBV6-4; D remains ambiguous. CDR1 MRHNA and CDR2 SNTAGT come from the germline V gene. This CDR3 has 13 amino acids. V lost 4 bases and J 7 bases, leaving 13 bases between the germline ends. CDR3 sequence: CASSADLGGGYTF. CDR3 DNA sequence: TGTGCCAGCAGTGCGGACCTTGGAGGTGGCTACACCTTC.

This rearrangement joins TRBV18 to TRBJ1-4, with D unresolved. The CDR3 extends over 16 amino acids. Trimming left V 3 bases short and J 8 bases short, with 19 bases between. Germline V gene lookup returns CDR1 KGHSH and CDR2 LQKENI. The CDR3 nucleotides are TGTGCCAGCTCACCTACGGAGGCCCTCGGGAGAGAAAAACTGTTTTTT. Amino acids: CASSPTEALGREKLFF.

The V gene is TRBV10-3, the J gene TRBJ2-7; D gene ambiguous. Deletions cut 6 bases from V and 2 bases from J, with 8 bases between. Germline values: CDR1 ENHRY, CDR2 SYGVKD. CDR3 size: 12 residues. The chain's CDR3 is CAISKQTYEQYF. The CDR3, as DNA: TGTGCCATCAGCAAACAGACCTACGAGCAGTACTTC.

The chain couples TRBV6-1 to TRBJ2-7; D remains ambiguous. CDR3 length: 11 amino acids. With 3 bases removed from V and 3 bases from J, the gap between germline ends came to 3 bases. From germline, CDR1 is MNHNS and CDR2 SASEGT. CDR3 in amino acids: CASSDVYEQYF. In nucleotides, the CDR3 is TGTGCCAGCAGTGACGTCTACGAGCAGTACTTC.

The chain carries TRBV2 and TRBJ2-5; 7 positions match TRBD1. Germline loops: CDR1 SNHLY, CDR2 FYNNEI. V lost 5 bases and J lost 5; bases outside the gene matches: 5. There are 13 residues in the CDR3. This CDR3 is CASSKDRIETQYF. In DNA form, the CDR3 reads TGTGCCAGCAGTAAGGACAGGATCGAGACCCAGTACTTC.

The V call is TRBV28, the J call TRBJ1-5; weak D call: TRBD1 (6 bases). The CDR3 spans 13 residues. V shed 5 bases and J shed 11 bases, with 16 bases lying between them. Germline CDR1 is MDHEN and CDR2 is SYDVKM. The CDR3, as DNA: TGTGCCAGCAGTAGTGGGGGGGCGGAAGCCCAGCATTTT. It yields the protein CASSSGGAEAQHF.

The V call is TRBV6-4, the J call TRBJ2-3; 7 positions agree with TRBD1. The CDR3 length is 13 residues. CDR1 and CDR2 from the germline V gene are MRHNA and SNTAGT. Trimming cost V 7 bases and J 10 bases; bases outside gene matches: 11. This chain's CDR3 is CASKTAGTVAQYF. The CDR3 bases are TGTGCCAGCAAGACAGCCGGGACAGTGGCGCAGTATTTT.